These T cell receptor beta chains were read from a single sample in a study of T cell repertoires in cytomegalovirus infection. In TCRdb, the reads were re-called with MiXCR into one record per CDR3 protein. The sample records approximately 250,000 distinct CDR3 sequences, 9% to 15% being singletons. Source material: PBMCs. Receptors originate from a human donor in good health (CMV status not recorded). Some clones in this sample may be carry-over from other donors' samples. Both conserved end residues are part of each CDR3. A D gene is named only where the DNA matches it firmly. Size tells how often a clone was seen (once, few, many) or the class of an expanded clone, and some rows leave it out.

clone size	V gene	D gene	J gene	CDR3 DNA	CDR3 protein
many	TRBV7-9	NA	TRBJ2-3	TGTGCCAGCACGCCTTTAGACAGACCAAGCACAGATACGCAGTATTTT	CASTPLDRPSTDTQYF
many	TRBV7-3	NA	TRBJ2-2	TGTGCCAGCAGCTCCCGCGCCGGGACCCCTGTGGGCGGGGAGCTGTTTTTT	CASSSRAGTPVGGELFF
NA	TRBV29-1	NA	TRBJ2-7	TGCAGCGCCCTGTACGGGGGCGCGGGAGAGCAGTACTTC	CSALYGGAGEQYF
many	TRBV7-8	NA	TRBJ1-3	TGTGCCAGCAGCCGAATTAAGTCCTCCTCTGGAAACACCATATATTTT	CASSRIKSSSGNTIYF
NA	TRBV5-1	NA	TRBJ2-2	TGCGCCAGCAAGCGGCGGCAGACCACCGGGGAGCTGTTTTTT	CASKRRQTTGELFF
NA	TRBV19	TRBD2	TRBJ2-3	TGTGCCAGTACCTACGGGGGGGATACGCAGTATTTT	CASTYGGDTQYF
many	TRBV6-2/TRBV6-3	TRBD1	TRBJ2-2	TGTGCCAGCAGCCCATATGTCACAGGGGGCGAAGGGAAGTCCGGGGAGCTGTTTTTT	CASSPYVTGGEGKSGELFF
few	TRBV19	NA	TRBJ2-2	TGTGCCAGTTCCCCTCGGGCGAACACCGGGGAGCTGTTTTTT	CASSPRANTGELFF
few	TRBV19	NA	TRBJ1-6	TGTGCCAGTAGTGCGGAAACGAATAATTCACCCCTCCACTTT	CASSAETNNSPLHF
many	TRBV7-6	TRBD2	TRBJ2-1	TGTGCCAGCAGCTTAGGACTAGCGGGAGGGCCAAGGGGGAATGAGCAGTTCTTC	CASSLGLAGGPRGNEQFF
many	TRBV6-1	NA	TRBJ2-2	TGTGCCAGCAGTGCGAAGTCGGCGAACACCGGGGAGCTGTTTTTT	CASSAKSANTGELFF
few	TRBV29-1	TRBD1	TRBJ2-5	TGCAGCGTTTCAAAGACAGGGGGCAACCAAGAGACCCAGTACTTC	CSVSKTGGNQETQYF
many	TRBV20-1	TRBD2	TRBJ2-3	TGCAGTGCTAGTGATCGACTAGCGGGGGGGCCAGGGAATACGCAGTATTTT	CSASDRLAGGPGNTQYF
many	TRBV12-3/TRBV12-4	NA	TRBJ2-5	TGTGCCAGCAGTTTAGCCAGCGTAGAGACCCAGTACTTC	CASSLASVETQYF
NA	TRBV10-3	NA	TRBJ1-2	TGTGCCATCACAGGTCCCTCTAACTATGGCTACACCTTC	CAITGPSNYGYTF
NA	TRBV27	NA	TRBJ2-5	TGTGCCAGCAGTTTATTGACCAGACAGGCCAACCAAGAGACCCAGTACTTC	CASSLLTRQANQETQYF
many	TRBV4-1	NA	TRBJ2-7	TGCGCCAGCAGCCAAGAACGGGACTCCTACGAGCAGTACTTC	CASSQERDSYEQYF
NA	TRBV19	TRBD2	TRBJ2-7	TGTGCCAGTAGTGTCGGGAGGGCGCGGTACGAGCAGTACTTC	CASSVGRARYEQYF
many	TRBV11-1	TRBD1	TRBJ1-1	TGTGCCAGCAGCTTGACAGGGGGCCGACTTGGGGACACTGAAGCTTTCTTT	CASSLTGGRLGDTEAFF
many	TRBV5-4	NA	TRBJ2-5	TGTGCCAGCAGCAAGGAAGGGGGACAAGAGACCCAGTACTTC	CASSKEGGQETQYF
many	TRBV7-2	TRBD2	TRBJ2-1	TGTGCCAGCAGCCCGGCCAGCGGGAGATACTACAATGAGCAGTTCTTC	CASSPASGRYYNEQFF
few	TRBV25-1	NA	TRBJ2-7	TGTGCCAGCAGCCAAGTAACGGGGAGCTACGAGCAGTACTTC	CASSQVTGSYEQYF
many	TRBV7-9	TRBD1	TRBJ2-5	TGTGCCAGCAGCCCCGCACAGGGGACGAAGACCCAGTACTTC	CASSPAQGTKTQYF
many	TRBV7-2	NA	TRBJ2-3	TGTGCCAGCAGCTTAGCGATGCGCATAGATACGCAGTATTTT	CASSLAMRIDTQYF
few	TRBV3-1	NA	TRBJ1-4	TGTGCCAGCAGCCTGACTGCGGACGAAAAACTGTTTTTT	CASSLTADEKLFF
many	TRBV19	TRBD2	TRBJ2-1	TGTGCCAGTAAAGGGGGGACTAGCGGGAGTCTCTGGGTGAGCTCCTACAATGAGCAGTTCTTC	CASKGGTSGSLWVSSYNEQFF
many	TRBV6-1	NA	TRBJ1-2	TGTGCCAGCAGTGAAGGACAAGATGGCTACACCTTC	CASSEGQDGYTF
many	TRBV7-2	TRBD1	TRBJ2-5	TGTGCCAGCAGCTTAGCTCGTACGCAGGGGGCTCACCAAGAGACCCAGTACTTC	CASSLARTQGAHQETQYF
many	TRBV4-1	NA	TRBJ2-3	TGCGCCAGCAGCCAAGGAAGGTCGGCAGATACGCAGTATTTT	CASSQGRSADTQYF
NA	TRBV6-6	NA	TRBJ1-1	TGTGCCAGCAGTCCACCTCTGATGAGGACTGAAGCTTTCTTT	CASSPPLMRTEAFF
few	TRBV20-1	NA	TRBJ1-6	TGCAGTGCTAGAGCACCAAGCTCCTATAATTCACCCCTCCACTTT	CSARAPSSYNSPLHF
NA	TRBV6-6	NA	TRBJ1-4	TGTGCCAGCAGTTACCCCGCGAGGGGAGGGGATGAAAAACTGTTTTTT	CASSYPARGGDEKLFF
NA	TRBV20-1	NA	TRBJ2-2	TGCAGTGCTAGAGCACCGAACACCGGGGAGCTGTTTTTT	CSARAPNTGELFF
NA	TRBV5-1	NA	TRBJ1-3	TGCGCCAGCAGCTTGGGCCTGGGAAACACCATATATTTT	CASSLGLGNTIYF
many	TRBV28	TRBD1	TRBJ1-5	TGTGCCAGCAGTTCAGGGGGCGCGAATCAGCCCCAGCATTTT	CASSSGGANQPQHF
many	TRBV7-2	NA	TRBJ2-5	TGTGCCAGCAGCTCCACATTGGCTGGGGGAGAGACCCAGTACTTC	CASSSTLAGGETQYF
many	TRBV7-9	NA	TRBJ1-5	TGTGCCAGCAGCTTAGGAGGCCCATGGACCCAGCATTTT	CASSLGGPWTQHF
NA	TRBV2	NA	TRBJ1-3	TGTGCCAGCAGTGAAACATTTTGGACGGAGAAGCAGAGTGGAAACACCATATATTTT	CASSETFWTEKQSGNTIYF
NA	TRBV7-2	TRBD2	TRBJ2-5	TGTGCCAGCAGTTCTCGGGGGGGGGGGGGAGAGACCCAGTACTTC	CASSSRGGGGETQYF
NA	TRBV5-1	NA	TRBJ1-1	TGCGCCAGCACAGTCTCAGGTTCGGGCACTGAAGCTTTCTTT	CASTVSGSGTEAFF
few	TRBV29-1	NA	TRBJ1-1	TGCAGCGCCGGGGGACTACCGCAACCCCTGACAGCTTTCTTT	CSAGGLPQPLTAFF
many	TRBV20-1	TRBD1	TRBJ2-5	TGCAGTGCCTCGGGACAGGATCGAGAGACCCAGTACTTC	CSASGQDRETQYF
NA	TRBV20-1	TRBD1	TRBJ1-1	TGCAGTGCTCCTCAGGGGGGAGTCAACACTGAAGCTTTCTTT	CSAPQGGVNTEAFF
many	TRBV11-2	NA	TRBJ1-2	TGTGCCAGCAGCTTGCAGGCCATAGCGGGGGTTGGCTACACCTTC	CASSLQAIAGVGYTF
few	TRBV4-3	TRBD1	TRBJ1-2	TGCGCCAGCAGCCAGGGCCCCCCTGGACAGGGGGCAGTTGGCTACACCTTC	CASSQGPPGQGAVGYTF
NA	TRBV25-1	TRBD1	TRBJ1-1	TGTGCCAGCAGTGACCTGGGACAGCCGAACACTGAAGCTTTCTTT	CASSDLGQPNTEAFF
many	TRBV7-2	TRBD2	TRBJ2-5	TGTGCCAGCAGCTTATCGGGACTAGCGGGAAGAGAGACCCAGTACTTC	CASSLSGLAGRETQYF
many	TRBV7-2	NA	TRBJ1-2	TGTGCCAGCAGCTTAATTGGGGGCGCCTATGGCTACACCTTC	CASSLIGGAYGYTF
many	TRBV11-3	NA	TRBJ2-3	TGTGCCAGCACCCTGAGGAGCGGGTCCACAGATACGCAGTATTTT	CASTLRSGSTDTQYF
NA	TRBV7-2	NA	TRBJ1-1	TGTGCCAGCAGCTTAGAACTCGCGGGCAGGTCGGCTTTCTTT	CASSLELAGRSAFF
many	TRBV7-6	NA	TRBJ1-1	TGTGCCAGCAGCTTTCGGGCCAACACTGAAGCTTTCTTT	CASSFRANTEAFF
few	TRBV5-1	TRBD2	TRBJ2-7	TGCGCCAGCAGCTTAAGCGGGGGGTACTACGAGCAGTACTTC	CASSLSGGYYEQYF
few	TRBV6-2/TRBV6-3	TRBD2	TRBJ2-7	TGTGCCAGCAGCCGACCTAGGACTAGCGGGAATGTAGGCGAGCAGTACTTC	CASSRPRTSGNVGEQYF
many	TRBV7-2	NA	TRBJ2-1	TGTGCCAGCAGCCTAGACATCAACTCCTACAATGAGCAGTTCTTC	CASSLDINSYNEQFF
many	TRBV19	TRBD1	TRBJ1-5	TGTGCCAGTAGTATTCAACAGGGGGCCAATCAGCCCCAGCATTTT	CASSIQQGANQPQHF
many	TRBV7-2	TRBD1	TRBJ2-3	TGTGCCAGCAGCGTAGACAGGGGCAACGCAGATACGCAGTATTTT	CASSVDRGNADTQYF
many	TRBV6-5	NA	TRBJ1-2	TGTGCCAGCAGTTACGCTTCCTGGGGTTCATATGGCTACACCTTC	CASSYASWGSYGYTF